This record covers a single T cell receptor beta chain. The data are from a study of blood T cell repertoires in COVID-19. Repertoires were generated with immunoSEQ multiplex PCR, while TCRdb's copy carries only in-frame clones and drops some. This repertoire shows 80,000 to 100,000 clones, roughly nine tenths found once; its top ten account for approximately 1.6%. The CDR3 consists of 16 residues. V was shortened by 1 base and J by 2 bases, with 12 bases between the two germline ends. Germline-derived CDR1 and CDR2 are SGHNT and YENEEA. Sequencing used peripheral blood. The source is a human donor with active COVID-19. The donor label of this sample is uncertain. The chain links TRBV11-3 to TRBJ1-3; D unresolved. CDR3 region: CASSLVRGPTGNTIYF. The CDR3 nucleotides read TGTGCCAGCAGCTTAGTGCGGGGTCCGACTGGAAACACCATATATTTT.